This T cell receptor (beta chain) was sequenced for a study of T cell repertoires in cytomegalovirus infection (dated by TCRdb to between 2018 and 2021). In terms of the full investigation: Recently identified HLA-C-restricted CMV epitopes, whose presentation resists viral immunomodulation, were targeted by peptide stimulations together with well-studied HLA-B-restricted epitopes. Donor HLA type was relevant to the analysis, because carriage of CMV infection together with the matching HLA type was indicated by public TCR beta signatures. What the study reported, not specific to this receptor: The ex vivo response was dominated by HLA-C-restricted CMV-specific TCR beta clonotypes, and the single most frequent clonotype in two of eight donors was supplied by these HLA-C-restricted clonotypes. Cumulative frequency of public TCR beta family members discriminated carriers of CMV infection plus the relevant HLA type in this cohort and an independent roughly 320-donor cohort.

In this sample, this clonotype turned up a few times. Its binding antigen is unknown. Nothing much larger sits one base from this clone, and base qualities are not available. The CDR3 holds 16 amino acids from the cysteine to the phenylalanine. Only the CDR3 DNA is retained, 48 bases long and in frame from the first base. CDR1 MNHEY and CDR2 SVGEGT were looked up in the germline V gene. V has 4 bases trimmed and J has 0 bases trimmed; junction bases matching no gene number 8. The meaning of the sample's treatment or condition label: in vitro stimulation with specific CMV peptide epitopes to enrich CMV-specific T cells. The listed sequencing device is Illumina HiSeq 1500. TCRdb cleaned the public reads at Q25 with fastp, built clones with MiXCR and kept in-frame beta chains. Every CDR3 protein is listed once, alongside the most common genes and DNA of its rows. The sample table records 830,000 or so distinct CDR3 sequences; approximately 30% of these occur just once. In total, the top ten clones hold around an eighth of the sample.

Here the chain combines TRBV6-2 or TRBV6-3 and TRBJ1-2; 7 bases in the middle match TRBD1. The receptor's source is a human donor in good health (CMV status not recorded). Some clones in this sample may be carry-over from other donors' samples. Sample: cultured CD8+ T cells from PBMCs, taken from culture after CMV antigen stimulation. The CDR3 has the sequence CASSSTGTATNYGYTF. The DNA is TGTGCCAGCAGTTCCACCGGGACAGCCACTAACTATGGCTACACCTTC.